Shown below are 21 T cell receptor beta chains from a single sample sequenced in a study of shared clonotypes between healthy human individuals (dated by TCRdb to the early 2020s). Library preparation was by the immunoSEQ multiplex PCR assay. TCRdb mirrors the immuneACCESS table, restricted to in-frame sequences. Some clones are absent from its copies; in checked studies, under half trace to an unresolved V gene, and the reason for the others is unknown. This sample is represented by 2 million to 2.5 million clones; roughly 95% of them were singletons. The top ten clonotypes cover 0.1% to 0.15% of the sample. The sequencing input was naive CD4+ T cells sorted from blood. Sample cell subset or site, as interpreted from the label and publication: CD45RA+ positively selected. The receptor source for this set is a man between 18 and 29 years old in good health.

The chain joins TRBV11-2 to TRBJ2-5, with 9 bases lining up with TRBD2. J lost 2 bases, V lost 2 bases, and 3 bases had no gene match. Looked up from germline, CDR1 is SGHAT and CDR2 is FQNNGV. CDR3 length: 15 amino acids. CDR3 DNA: TGTGCCAGCAGCTTAAGCGGGAGGCCACAAGAGACCCAGTACTTC. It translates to CASSLSGRPQETQYF.

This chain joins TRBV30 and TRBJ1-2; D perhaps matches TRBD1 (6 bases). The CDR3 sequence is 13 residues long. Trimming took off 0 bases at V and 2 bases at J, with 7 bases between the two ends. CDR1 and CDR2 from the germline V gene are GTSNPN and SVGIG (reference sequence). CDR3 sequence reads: CAWSVGTNYGYTF. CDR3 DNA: TGTGCCTGGAGTGTAGGGACAAACTATGGCTACACCTTC.

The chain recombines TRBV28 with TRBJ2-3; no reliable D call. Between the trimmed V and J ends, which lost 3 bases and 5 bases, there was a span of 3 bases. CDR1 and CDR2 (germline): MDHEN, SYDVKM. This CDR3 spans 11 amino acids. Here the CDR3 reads CASSFRDTQYF. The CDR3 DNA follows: TGTGCCAGCAGTTTCCGAGATACGCAGTATTTT.

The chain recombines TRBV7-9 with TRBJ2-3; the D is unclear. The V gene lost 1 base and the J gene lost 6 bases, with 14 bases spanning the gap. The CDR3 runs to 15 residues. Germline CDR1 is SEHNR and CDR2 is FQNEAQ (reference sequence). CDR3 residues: CASSLGRSQADTQYF. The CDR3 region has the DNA TGTGCCAGCAGCTTAGGGCGGAGCCAAGCCGATACGCAGTATTTT.

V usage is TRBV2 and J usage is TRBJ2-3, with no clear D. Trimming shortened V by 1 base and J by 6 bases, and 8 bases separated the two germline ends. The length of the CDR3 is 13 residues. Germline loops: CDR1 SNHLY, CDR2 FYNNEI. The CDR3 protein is CASSEGIRDTQYF. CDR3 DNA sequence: TGTGCCAGCAGTGAAGGAATAAGGGATACGCAGTATTTT.

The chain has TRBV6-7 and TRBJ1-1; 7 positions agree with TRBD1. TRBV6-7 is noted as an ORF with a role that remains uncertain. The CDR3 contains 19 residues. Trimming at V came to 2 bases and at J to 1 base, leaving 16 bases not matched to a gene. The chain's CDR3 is CASSYTTAGTENENTEAFF. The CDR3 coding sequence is TGTGCCAGCAGTTACACAACAGCCGGGACAGAAAACGAGAACACTGAAGCTTTCTTT.

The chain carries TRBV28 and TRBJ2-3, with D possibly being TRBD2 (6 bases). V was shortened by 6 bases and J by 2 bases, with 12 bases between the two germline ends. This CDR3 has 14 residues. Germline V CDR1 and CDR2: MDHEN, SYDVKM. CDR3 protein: CASSPGGPTDTQYF. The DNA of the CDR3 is TGTGCCAGCAGCCCCGGAGGGCCCACAGATACGCAGTATTTT.

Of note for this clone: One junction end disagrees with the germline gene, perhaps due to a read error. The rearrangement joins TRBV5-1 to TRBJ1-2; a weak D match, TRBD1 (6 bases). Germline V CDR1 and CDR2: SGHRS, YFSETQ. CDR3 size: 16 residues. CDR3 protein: CSSSSAGGALYYGYTF. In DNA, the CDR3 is TGCTCCAGCAGCTCGGCTGGGGGGGCCCTTTACTATGGCTACACCTTC.

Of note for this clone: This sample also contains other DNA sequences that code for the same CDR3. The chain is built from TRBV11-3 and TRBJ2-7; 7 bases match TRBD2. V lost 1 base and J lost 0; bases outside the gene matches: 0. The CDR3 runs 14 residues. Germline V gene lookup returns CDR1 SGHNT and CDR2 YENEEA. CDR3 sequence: CASSLGGSSYEQYF. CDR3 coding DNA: TGTGCCAGCAGCTTAGGCGGGAGCTCCTACGAGCAGTACTTC.

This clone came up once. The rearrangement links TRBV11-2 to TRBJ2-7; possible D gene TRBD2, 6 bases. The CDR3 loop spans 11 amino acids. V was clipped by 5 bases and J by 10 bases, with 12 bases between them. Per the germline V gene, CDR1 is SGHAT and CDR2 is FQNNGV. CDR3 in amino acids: CASSPGLSQYF. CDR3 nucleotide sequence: TGTGCCAGCAGCCCGGGACTGTCCCAGTACTTC.

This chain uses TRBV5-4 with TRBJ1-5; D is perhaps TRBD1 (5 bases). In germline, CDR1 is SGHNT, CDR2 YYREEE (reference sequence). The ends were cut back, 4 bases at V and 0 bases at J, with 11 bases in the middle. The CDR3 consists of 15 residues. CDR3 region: CASSRDGNSNQPQHF. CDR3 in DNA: TGTGCCAGCAGCCGGGACGGTAATAGCAATCAGCCCCAGCATTTT.

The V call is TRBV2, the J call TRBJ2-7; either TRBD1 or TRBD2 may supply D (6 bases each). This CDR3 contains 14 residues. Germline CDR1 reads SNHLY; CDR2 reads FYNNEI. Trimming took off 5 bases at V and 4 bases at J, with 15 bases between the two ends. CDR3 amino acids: CASSKGGGRYEQYF. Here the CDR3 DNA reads TGTGCCAGCAGTAAGGGTGGGGGGCGATACGAGCAGTACTTC.

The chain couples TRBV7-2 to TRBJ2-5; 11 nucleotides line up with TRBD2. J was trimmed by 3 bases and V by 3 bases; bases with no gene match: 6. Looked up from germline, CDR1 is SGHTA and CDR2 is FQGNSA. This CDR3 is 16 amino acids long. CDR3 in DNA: TGTGCCAGCAGCTTCAACCCGGGACTAGCGGAAGAGACCCAGTACTTC. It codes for CASSFNPGLAEETQYF.

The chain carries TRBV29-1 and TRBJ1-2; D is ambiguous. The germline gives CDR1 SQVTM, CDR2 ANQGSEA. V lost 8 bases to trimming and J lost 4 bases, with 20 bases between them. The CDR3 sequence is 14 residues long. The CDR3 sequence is CSSLSGSGSYGYTF. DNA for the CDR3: TGCAGCTCGTTGAGTGGAAGCGGATCCTATGGCTACACCTTC. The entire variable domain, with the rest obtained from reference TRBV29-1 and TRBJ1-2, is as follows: SAVISQKPSRDICQRGTSLTIQCQVDSQVTMMFWYRQQPGQSLTLIATANQGSEATYESGFVIDKFPISRPNLTFSTLTVSNMSPEDSSIYLCSSLSGSGSYGYTFGSGTRLTVV.

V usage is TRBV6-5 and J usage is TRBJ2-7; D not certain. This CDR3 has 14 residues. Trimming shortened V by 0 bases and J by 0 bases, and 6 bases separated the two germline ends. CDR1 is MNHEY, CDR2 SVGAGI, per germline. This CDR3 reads CASSYSANSYEQYF. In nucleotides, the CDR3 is TGTGCCAGCAGTTACTCGGCAAACTCCTACGAGCAGTACTTC.

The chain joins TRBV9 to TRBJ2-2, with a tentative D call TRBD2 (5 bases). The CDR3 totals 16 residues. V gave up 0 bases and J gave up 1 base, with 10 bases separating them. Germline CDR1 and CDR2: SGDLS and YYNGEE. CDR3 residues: CASSVEGGQNTGELFF. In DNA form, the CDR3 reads TGTGCCAGCAGCGTAGAAGGAGGCCAGAACACCGGGGAGCTGTTTTTT. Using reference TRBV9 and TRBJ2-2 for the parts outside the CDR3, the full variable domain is DSGVTQTPKHLITATGQRVTLRCSPRSGDLSVYWYQQSLDQGLQFLIQYYNGEERAKGNILERFSAQQFPDLHSELNLSSLELGDSALYFCASSVEGGQNTGELFFGEGSRLTVL.

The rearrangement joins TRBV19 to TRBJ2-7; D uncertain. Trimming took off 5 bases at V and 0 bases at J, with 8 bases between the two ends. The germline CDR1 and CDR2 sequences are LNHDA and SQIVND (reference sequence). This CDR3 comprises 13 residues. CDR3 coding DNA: TGTGCCAGTAGTCCCCTGAGCTCCTACGAGCAGTACTTC. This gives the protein CASSPLSSYEQYF.

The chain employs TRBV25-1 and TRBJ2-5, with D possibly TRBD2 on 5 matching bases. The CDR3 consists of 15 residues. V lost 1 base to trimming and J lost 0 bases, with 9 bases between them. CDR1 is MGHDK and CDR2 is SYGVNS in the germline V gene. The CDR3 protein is CASSESRLYQETQYF. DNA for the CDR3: TGTGCCAGCAGTGAATCCAGACTATACCAAGAGACCCAGTACTTC.

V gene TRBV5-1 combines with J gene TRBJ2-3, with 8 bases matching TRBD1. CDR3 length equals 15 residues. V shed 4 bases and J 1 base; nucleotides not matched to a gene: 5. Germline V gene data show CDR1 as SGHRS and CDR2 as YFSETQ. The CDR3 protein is CASSQDRAGTDTQYF. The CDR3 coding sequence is TGCGCCAGCAGCCAGGACAGGGCGGGCACAGATACGCAGTATTTT.

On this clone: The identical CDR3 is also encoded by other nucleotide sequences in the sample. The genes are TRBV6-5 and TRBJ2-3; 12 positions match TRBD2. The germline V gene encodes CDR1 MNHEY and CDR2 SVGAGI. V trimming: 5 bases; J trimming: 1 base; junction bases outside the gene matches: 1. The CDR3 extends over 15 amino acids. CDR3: CASSRLAGGTDTQYF. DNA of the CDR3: TGTGCCAGCAGTCGACTAGCGGGGGGCACAGATACGCAGTATTTT.

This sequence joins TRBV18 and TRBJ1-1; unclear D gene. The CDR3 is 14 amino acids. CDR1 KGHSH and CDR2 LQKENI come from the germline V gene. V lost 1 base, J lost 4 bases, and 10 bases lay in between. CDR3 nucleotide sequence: TGTGCCAGCTCACCACTGGTAGAGGGCACTGAAGCTTTCTTT. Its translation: CASSPLVEGTEAFF.